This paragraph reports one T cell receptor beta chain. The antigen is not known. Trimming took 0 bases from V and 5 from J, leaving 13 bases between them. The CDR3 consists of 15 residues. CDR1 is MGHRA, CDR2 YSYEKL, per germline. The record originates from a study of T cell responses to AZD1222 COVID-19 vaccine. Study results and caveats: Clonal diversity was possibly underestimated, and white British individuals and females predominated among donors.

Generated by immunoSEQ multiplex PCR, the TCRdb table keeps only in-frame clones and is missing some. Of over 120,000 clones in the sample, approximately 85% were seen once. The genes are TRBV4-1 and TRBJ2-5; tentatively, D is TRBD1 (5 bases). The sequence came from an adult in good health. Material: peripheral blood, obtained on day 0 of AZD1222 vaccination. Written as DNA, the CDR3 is TGCGCCAGCAGCCAAGATTGGGCCCAGGGTGAGACCCAGTACTTC. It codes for CASSQDWAQGETQYF.